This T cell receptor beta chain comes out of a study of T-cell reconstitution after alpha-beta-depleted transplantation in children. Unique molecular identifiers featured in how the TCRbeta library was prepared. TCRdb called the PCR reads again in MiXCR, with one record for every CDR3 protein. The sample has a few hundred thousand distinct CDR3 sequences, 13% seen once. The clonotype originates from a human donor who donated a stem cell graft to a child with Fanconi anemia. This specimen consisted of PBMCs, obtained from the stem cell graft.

Here the CDR3 reads CASSYNREQFF. CDR3 in DNA: TGTGCCAGCAGTTACAACAGGGAGCAGTTCTTC. The V call is TRBV6-5, the J call TRBJ2-1; possible D gene TRBD1, 5 bases. Trimming left V 2 bases short and J 10 bases short, with 6 bases between. Germline V gene data show CDR1 as MNHEY and CDR2 as SVGAGI. CDR3 length equals 11 residues.